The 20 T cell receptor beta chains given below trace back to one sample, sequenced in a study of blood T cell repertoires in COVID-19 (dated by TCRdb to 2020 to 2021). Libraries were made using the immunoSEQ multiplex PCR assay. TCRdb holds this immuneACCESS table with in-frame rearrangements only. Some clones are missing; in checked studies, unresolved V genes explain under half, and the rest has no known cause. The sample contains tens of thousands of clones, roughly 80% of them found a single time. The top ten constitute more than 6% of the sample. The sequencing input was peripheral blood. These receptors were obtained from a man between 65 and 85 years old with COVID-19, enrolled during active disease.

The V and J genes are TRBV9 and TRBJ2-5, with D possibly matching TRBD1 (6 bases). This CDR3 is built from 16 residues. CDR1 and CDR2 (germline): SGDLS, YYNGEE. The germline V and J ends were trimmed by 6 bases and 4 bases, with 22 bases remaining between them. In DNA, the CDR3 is TGTGCCAGCAATTCAGGGGCGGGTGCGTTAGGAGAGACCCAGTACTTC. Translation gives CASNSGAGALGETQYF.

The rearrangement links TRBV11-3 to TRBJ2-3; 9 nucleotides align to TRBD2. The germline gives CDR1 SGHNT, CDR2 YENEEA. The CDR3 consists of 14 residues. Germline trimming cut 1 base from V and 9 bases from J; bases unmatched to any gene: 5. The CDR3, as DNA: TGTGCCAGCAGCTTAGGGCGGGGGGGCACGACGCAGTATTTT. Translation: CASSLGRGGTTQYF.

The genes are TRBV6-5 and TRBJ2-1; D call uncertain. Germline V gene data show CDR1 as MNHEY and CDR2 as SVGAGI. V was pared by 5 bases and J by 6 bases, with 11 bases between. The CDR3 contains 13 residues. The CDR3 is CASSLSRGNEQFF. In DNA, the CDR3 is TGTGCCAGCAGTCTATCCCGAGGCAATGAGCAGTTCTTC.

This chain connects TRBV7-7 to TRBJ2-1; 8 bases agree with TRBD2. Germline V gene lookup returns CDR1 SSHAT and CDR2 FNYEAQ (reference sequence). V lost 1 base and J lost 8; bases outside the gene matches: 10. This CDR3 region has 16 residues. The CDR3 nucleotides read TGTGCCAGCAGCTTAGGTCTGGCGGGAGGTTATGATGAGCAGTTCTTC. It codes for CASSLGLAGGYDEQFF.

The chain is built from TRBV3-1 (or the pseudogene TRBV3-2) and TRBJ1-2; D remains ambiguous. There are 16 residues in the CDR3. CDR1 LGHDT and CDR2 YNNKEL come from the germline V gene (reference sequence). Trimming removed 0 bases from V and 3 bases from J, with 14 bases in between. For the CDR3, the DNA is TGTGCCAGCAGCCAAGATCAAGAGGTACCCGACTATGGCTACACCTTC. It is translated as CASSQDQEVPDYGYTF.

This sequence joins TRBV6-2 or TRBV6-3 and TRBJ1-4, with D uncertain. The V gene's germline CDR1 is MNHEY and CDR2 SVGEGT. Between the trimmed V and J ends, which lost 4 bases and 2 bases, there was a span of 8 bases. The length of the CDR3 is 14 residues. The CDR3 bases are TGTGCCAGCAGTTCCCGTCTTACTAATGAAAAACTGTTTTTT. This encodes CASSSRLTNEKLFF.

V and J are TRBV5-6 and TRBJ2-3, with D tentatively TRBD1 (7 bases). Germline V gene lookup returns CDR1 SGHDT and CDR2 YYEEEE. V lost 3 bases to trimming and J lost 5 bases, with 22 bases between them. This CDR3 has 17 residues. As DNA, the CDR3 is TGTGCCAGCAGCTCACGCATTGGCAGGGGGGTTGAAGATACGCAGTATTTT. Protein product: CASSSRIGRGVEDTQYF.

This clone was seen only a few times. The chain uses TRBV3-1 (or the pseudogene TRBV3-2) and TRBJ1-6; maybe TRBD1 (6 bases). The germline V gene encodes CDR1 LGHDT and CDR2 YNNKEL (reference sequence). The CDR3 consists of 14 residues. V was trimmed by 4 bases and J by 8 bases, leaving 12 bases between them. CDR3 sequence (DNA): TGTGCCAGCAGCCCCGCAGGGGTTGATTCACCCCTCCACTTT. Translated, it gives CASSPAGVDSPLHF.

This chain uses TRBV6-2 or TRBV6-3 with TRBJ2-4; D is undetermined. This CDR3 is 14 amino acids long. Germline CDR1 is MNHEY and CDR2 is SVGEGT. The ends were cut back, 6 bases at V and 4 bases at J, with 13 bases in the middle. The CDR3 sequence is CASSPTGGKNIQYF. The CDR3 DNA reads TGTGCCAGCAGCCCGACGGGTGGGAAAAACATTCAGTACTTC.

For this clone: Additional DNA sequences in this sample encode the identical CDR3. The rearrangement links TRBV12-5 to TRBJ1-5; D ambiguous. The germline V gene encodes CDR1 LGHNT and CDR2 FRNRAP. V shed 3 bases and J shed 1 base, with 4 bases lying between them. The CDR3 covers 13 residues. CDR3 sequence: CASGFGSNQPQHF. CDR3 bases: TGTGCTAGTGGTTTCGGGAGCAATCAGCCCCAGCATTTT.

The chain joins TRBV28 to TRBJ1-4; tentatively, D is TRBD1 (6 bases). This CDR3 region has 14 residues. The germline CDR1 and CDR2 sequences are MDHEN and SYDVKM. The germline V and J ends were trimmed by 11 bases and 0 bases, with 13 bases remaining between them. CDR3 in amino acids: CAVQGPATNEKLFF. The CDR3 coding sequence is TGTGCCGTCCAGGGGCCTGCAACTAATGAAAAACTGTTTTTT.

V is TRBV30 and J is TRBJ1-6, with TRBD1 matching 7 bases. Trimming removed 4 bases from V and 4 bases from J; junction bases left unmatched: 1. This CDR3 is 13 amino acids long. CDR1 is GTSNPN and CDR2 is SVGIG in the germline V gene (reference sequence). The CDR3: CAWMGQYNSPLHF. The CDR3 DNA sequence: TGTGCCTGGATGGGACAGTATAATTCACCCCTCCACTTT. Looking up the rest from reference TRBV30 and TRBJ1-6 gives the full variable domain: SQTIHQWPATLVQPVGSPLSLECTVEGTSNPNLYWYRQAAGRGLQLLFYSVGIGQISSEVPQNLSASRPQDRQFILSSKKLLLSDSGFYLCAWMGQYNSPLHFGNGTRLTVT.

The CDR3 region is CASSFRGGNTEAFF. As DNA, the CDR3 is TGTGCCAGCAGTTTTCGGGGGGGGAACACTGAAGCTTTCTTT. This sequence joins TRBV27 and TRBJ1-1, with D perhaps matching TRBD1 (5 bases). CDR1 and CDR2 from the germline V gene are MNHEY and SMNVEV (reference sequence). Between the trimmed V and J ends, which lost 3 bases and 1 base, there was a span of 9 bases. The CDR3 runs 14 residues.

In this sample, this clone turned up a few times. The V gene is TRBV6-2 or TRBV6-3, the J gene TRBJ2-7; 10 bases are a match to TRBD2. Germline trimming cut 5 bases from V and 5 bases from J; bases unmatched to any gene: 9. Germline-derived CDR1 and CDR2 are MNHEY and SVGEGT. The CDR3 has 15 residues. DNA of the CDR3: TGTGCCAGCAGTCTACTAGCGGGAAGCTTCCACGAGCAGTACTTC. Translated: CASSLLAGSFHEQYF.

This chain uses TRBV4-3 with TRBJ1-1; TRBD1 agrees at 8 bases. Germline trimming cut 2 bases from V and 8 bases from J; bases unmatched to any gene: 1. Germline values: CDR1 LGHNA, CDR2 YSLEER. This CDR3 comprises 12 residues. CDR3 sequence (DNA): TGCGCCAGCAGCCAACAGGGGGCGGAAGCTTTCTTT. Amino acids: CASSQQGAEAFF.

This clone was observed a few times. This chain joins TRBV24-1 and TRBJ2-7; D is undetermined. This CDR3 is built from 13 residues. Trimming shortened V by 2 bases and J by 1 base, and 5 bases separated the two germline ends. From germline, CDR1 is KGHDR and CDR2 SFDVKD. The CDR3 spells CATSDSHSYEQYF. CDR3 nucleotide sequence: TGTGCCACCAGTGATTCCCATTCCTACGAGCAGTACTTC.

The CDR3 DNA follows: TGTGCCGCAACCCCGGGACAGGGAGTTACGCAGTATTTT. It is translated as CAATPGQGVTQYF. This chain connects TRBV10-3 to TRBJ2-3; 9 nucleotides agree with TRBD1. This CDR3 is 13 amino acids long. The trim removed 11 bases at V and 8 bases at J, leaving 11 bases unmatched. Looked up from germline, CDR1 is ENHRY and CDR2 is SYGVKD.

The CDR3 DNA reads as TGCAGCGTTGAAGATAGAGTTAACTCCTACAATGAGCAGTTCTTC. Protein sequence: CSVEDRVNSYNEQFF. V usage is TRBV29-1 and J usage is TRBJ2-1; D remains unclear. Germline CDR1 reads SQVTM; CDR2 reads ANQGSEA. The V and J ends lost 0 bases and 0 bases respectively, with 9 bases between them. The CDR3 has 15 amino acids.

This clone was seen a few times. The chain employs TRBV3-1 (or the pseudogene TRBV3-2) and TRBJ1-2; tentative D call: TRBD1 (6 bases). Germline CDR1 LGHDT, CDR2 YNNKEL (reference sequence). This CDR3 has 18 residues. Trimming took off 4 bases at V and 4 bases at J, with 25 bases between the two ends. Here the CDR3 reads CASSLHPRTAVFGYGYTF. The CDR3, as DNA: TGTGCCAGCAGCCTTCACCCTCGGACAGCTGTATTTGGCTATGGCTACACCTTC.

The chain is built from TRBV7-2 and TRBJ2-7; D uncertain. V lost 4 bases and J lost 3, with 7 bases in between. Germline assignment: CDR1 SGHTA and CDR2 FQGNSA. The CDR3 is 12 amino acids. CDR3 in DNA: TGTGCCAGCAGCTCTGTTAACTACGAGCAGTACTTC. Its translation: CASSSVNYEQYF.